The T cell receptor (beta chain) described here comes from a study of blood T cells in healthy people across ages. Findings and limits, study-wide: It was held that diversity estimates obtained from one million T cells represented underestimates.

The CDR3 consists of 14 residues. The V gene's germline CDR1 is SGHTS and CDR2 YDEGEE. The V and J ends lost 4 bases and 4 bases, in that order; junction bases with no gene match: 5. Peripheral blood samples of 9 to 10 milliliters were drawn from each donor. Note on this clonotype: What it recognizes is unknown.

Sample-barcoded 5' priming and a J-beta primer mix drove a second PCR of roughly 6 to 12 cycles. Every cDNA molecule carried a tag from a template-switch adaptor bearing 12 random nucleotides. Each sample provided no less than 3 million CDR3-containing paired-end reads. TCRdb independently ran MiXCR on the 5' RACE reads; one entry per CDR3 protein. This sample has about 1.8 million distinct CDR3 sequences, with less than 50% found just once. Sequenced material: blood. This TCR came from a woman between 40 and 55 years old in good health. The rearrangement links TRBV5-8 to TRBJ2-4, with 7 nucleotides matching TRBD2. The CDR3 bases are TGTGCCAGCAGCGGCGGGAGCCTGAAAAACATTCAGTACTTC. This encodes CASSGGSLKNIQYF.